The 9 T cell receptor beta chains below come from one sample, sequenced in a study of CD8+ T cells in alopecia areata. RNA, once extracted, was reverse transcribed into cDNA for use as the sequencing template. Sequenced by immunoSEQ multiplex PCR; TCRdb stores in-frame clones only, minus some. This sample has 130,000 to 150,000 clones, with 47% found just once. Sequenced material: CD4+ T cells sorted from blood. These receptors all stem from a human donor with alopecia areata.

This chain connects TRBV4-1 to TRBJ1-1; possible D gene TRBD1, 6 bases. Germline assignment: CDR1 MGHRA and CDR2 YSYEKL. The CDR3 consists of 11 residues. The V end lost 8 bases, the J end lost 8 bases, and 12 bases lay between the germline ends. The CDR3 reads CASWAGEEAFF. CDR3 nucleotide sequence: TGCGCCAGCTGGGCAGGGGAAGAAGCTTTCTTT.

V is TRBV30 and J is TRBJ1-1; the D gene is possibly TRBD1 (5 bases). V lost 4 bases to trimming and J lost 7 bases, with 10 bases between them. Per germline, CDR1 GTSNPN and CDR2 SVGIG (reference sequence). CDR3 length: 11 amino acids. The CDR3 here is CAWTRRGEAFF. Written as DNA, the CDR3 is TGTGCCTGGACCCGGAGGGGTGAAGCTTTCTTT.

This clone was counted between two and nine times. The chain links TRBV29-1 to TRBJ2-5; D may be TRBD2 (5 bases). The DNA end is a closer match to TRBJ2-7, so the J assignment may be wrong. Germline lookup yields CDR1 SQVTM and CDR2 ANQGSEA. This CDR3 is built from 14 residues. The CDR3 nucleotides are TGCAGCGTTGTTTCCAGAGGGAGCTCCTACGAGCAGTACTTC. It codes for CSVVSRGSSYEQYF.

The chain is built from TRBV10-3 and TRBJ2-3; 8 bases are a match to TRBD1. Germline V lookup: CDR1 ENHRY, CDR2 SYGVKD. This CDR3 comprises 20 residues. The junction had 14 bases not matched to a gene; V was cut back by 0 bases and J by 0 bases. In nucleotides, the CDR3 is TGTGCCATCAGTGAGTCAGGCGGCTCAGGGGGCGCTTCTAGCACAGATACGCAGTATTTT. This sequence encodes CAISESGGSGGASSTDTQYF.

J is TRBJ1-2 and V is TRBV9, with a possible D match to TRBD1 (5 bases). V was cut by 0 bases and J by 4 bases, with 10 bases left in between. From germline, CDR1 is SGDLS and CDR2 YYNGEE. The CDR3 sequence is 14 residues long. CDR3 protein: CASSVVGEGYGYTF. DNA for the CDR3: TGTGCCAGCAGCGTAGTAGGGGAGGGCTATGGCTACACCTTC.

V gene TRBV4-1 combines with J gene TRBJ2-3; a possible D gene is TRBD2 (5 bases). This CDR3 is built from 15 residues. V lost 3 bases and J lost 1, with 11 bases in between. Germline V gives CDR1 MGHRA, CDR2 YSYEKL. DNA for the CDR3: TGCGCCAGCAGCCACCAACAAGCGGGCACAGATACGCAGTATTTT. Encoded protein: CASSHQQAGTDTQYF.

This clone turned up a few times. The chain recombines TRBV5-1 with TRBJ2-1; 7 bases are a match to TRBD2. This CDR3 region has 15 residues. The ends lost 0 bases at V and 7 bases at J; junction bases unmatched: 7. Per the germline V gene, CDR1 is SGHRS and CDR2 is YFSETQ. CDR3 in amino acids: CASSLAEVSGNEQFF. The CDR3 nucleotides read TGCGCCAGCAGCTTGGCCGAGGTTAGCGGGAATGAGCAGTTCTTC.

This clone was recorded a few times. The chain uses TRBV5-4 and TRBJ2-3, with 8 bases lining up with TRBD1. The V segment lost 4 bases and the J segment 3 bases; nucleotides outside the gene matches: 4. The CDR3 is made up of 14 amino acids. Germline assignment: CDR1 SGHNT and CDR2 YYREEE (reference sequence). CDR3 in amino acids: CASSTQGATDTQYF. The CDR3 bases are TGTGCCAGCAGCACCCAGGGGGCAACAGATACGCAGTATTTT.

This clone was counted only a few times. The chain carries TRBV18 and TRBJ2-1; 11 nucleotides align to TRBD2. The length of the CDR3 is 14 residues. V gave up 0 bases and J gave up 12 bases; unmatched junction bases: 4. Germline lookup yields CDR1 KGHSH and CDR2 LQKENI. The CDR3 loop is CASSPPSTSGRQFF. CDR3 sequence (DNA): TGTGCCAGCTCACCACCATCAACTAGCGGGAGGCAGTTCTTC. The variable domain in full, completed from reference TRBV18 and TRBJ2-1, reads NAGVMQNPRHLVRRRGQEARLRCSPMKGHSHVYWYRQLPEEGLKFMVYLQKENIIDESGMPKERFSAEFPKEGPSILRIQQVVRGDSAAYFCASSPPSTSGRQFFGPGTRLTVL.